This T cell receptor (beta chain) was captured in a study of shared clonotypes between healthy human individuals. Study information: Each donor's CD8 memory used one plate, CD8 naive two, each CD4 subset three. General observations from the study: Owing to a small donor count, the genetic and exposure-history diversity represented was limited. Among donors, the sharing of clonotypes was expected to be influenced by sequencing depth.

Each subset's genomic DNA was split evenly across several immunoSEQ plates. Assay used: immunoSEQ multiplex PCR; TCRdb lists only in-frame clones, some missing. This table has about 2.2 million clones, approximately 94% appearing once. Comment on this clone: As yet, its antigen is unknown.

The germline CDR1 and CDR2 sequences are MNHEY and SMNVEV (reference sequence). Germline trimming cut 8 bases from V and 6 bases from J; bases unmatched to any gene: 7. The length of the CDR3 is 13 residues. The naive CD8 subset, CD45RO-negative cells positively selected for CCR7, excluded terminally differentiated effector memory CD45RA+ cells. The chain recombines TRBV27 with TRBJ2-7; 10 nucleotides align to TRBD1. The source of this sequence is a man younger than 35 in good health. Some clones in this sample may be carry-over from other donors' samples. Sequences were obtained from naive CD8+ T cells from PBMCs. CDR3 residues: CASGWDRGGEQYF. CDR3 coding DNA: TGTGCCAGCGGATGGGACAGGGGTGGCGAGCAGTACTTC.